The entry that follows covers one T cell receptor (beta chain) sequence. One end of the junction does not line up with germline, which may come from a read error. These data originate in a study of OX40 agonist ivuxolimab in advanced cancers. Assay: immunoSEQ multiplex PCR; the TCRdb copy retains only in-frame clones and omits some. Altogether tens of thousands of clones are present, roughly four fifths being singletons, with the ten largest covering over 0.95%. This CDR3 is built from 11 residues. Germline loops: CDR1 PRHDT, CDR2 FYEKMQ (reference sequence). This specimen was CD4+ or CD8+ T cells sorted from blood, taken in a trial of the OX40 agonist ivuxolimab. The sequence was obtained from an adult with an advanced solid tumor such as melanoma, head and neck, liver or kidney cancer. V is TRBV13 and J is TRBJ2-2; maybe TRBD2 (6 bases). The CDR3 sequence is CASSKMGGLFF. The CDR3 DNA follows: TGTGCCAGCAGCAAAATGGGGGGGCTGTTTTTT.